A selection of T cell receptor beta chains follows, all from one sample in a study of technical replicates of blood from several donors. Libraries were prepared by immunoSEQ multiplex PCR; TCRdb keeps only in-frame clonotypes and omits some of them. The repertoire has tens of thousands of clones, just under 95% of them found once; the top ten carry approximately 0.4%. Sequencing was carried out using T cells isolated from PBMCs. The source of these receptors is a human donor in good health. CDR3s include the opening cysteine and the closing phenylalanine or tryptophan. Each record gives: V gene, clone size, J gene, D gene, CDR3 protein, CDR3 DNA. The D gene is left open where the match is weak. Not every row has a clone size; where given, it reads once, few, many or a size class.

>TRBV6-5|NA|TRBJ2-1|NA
CASSYSAASHNEQFF
TGTGCCAGCAGTTACTCGGCAGCGAGCCACAATGAGCAGTTCTTC
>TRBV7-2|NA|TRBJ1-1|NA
CASSLVGGVFGQAFF
TGTGCCAGCAGCTTAGTAGGGGGAGTTTTTGGTCAAGCTTTCTTT
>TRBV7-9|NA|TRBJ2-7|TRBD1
CASSPWTGTHSDEQYF
TGTGCCAGCAGCCCTTGGACAGGGACCCATTCAGACGAGCAGTACTTC
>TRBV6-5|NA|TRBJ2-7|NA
CASSYSSSYEQYF
TGTGCCAGCAGTTACTCCTCCAGCTACGAGCAGTACTTC
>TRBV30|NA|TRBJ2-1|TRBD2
CAWTSGPPNLYEQFF
TGTGCCTGGACTAGCGGACCGCCTAATCTGTATGAGCAGTTCTTC
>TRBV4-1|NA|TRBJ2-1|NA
CASSQESSVTYNEQFF
TGCGCCAGCAGCCAAGAGAGTAGCGTAACCTACAATGAGCAGTTCTTC
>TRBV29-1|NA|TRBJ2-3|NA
CSVEDIVQGKNAGTDTQYF
TGCAGCGTTGAAGATATAGTACAGGGTAAGAACGCCGGGACAGATACGCAGTATTTT
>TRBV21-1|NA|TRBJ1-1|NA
CASSQQGKTEAFF
TGTGCCAGCAGTCAACAGGGGAAGACTGAAGCTTTCTTT
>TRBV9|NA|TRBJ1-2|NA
CASSVDSYYGYTF
TGTGCCAGCAGCGTAGACAGCTACTATGGCTACACCTTC
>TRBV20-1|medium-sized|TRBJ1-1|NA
CSATEFTEAFF
TGCAGTGCAACGGAGTTCACTGAAGCTTTCTTT
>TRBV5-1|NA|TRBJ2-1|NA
CASSLAVENEQFF
TGCGCCAGCAGCTTGGCCGTGGAGAATGAGCAGTTCTTC
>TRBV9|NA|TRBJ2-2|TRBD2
CASRGLQNTGELFF
TGTGCCAGCAGGGGACTACAGAACACCGGGGAGCTGTTTTTT
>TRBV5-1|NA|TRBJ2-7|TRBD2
CASSSGRELYEQYF
TGCGCCAGCAGCTCCGGGCGGGAGCTCTACGAGCAGTACTTC
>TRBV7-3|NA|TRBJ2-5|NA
CASSLLGAAQETQYF
TGTGCCAGCAGCTTATTAGGAGCGGCCCAAGAGACCCAGTACTTC
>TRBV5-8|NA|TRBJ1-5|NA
CASSLMTGNQPQHF
TGTGCCAGCAGCCTGATGACAGGCAATCAGCCCCAGCATTTT
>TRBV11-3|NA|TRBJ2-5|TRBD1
CASSLGTRTGGETQYF
TGTGCCAGCAGCTTAGGGACCCGGACAGGGGGAGAGACCCAGTACTTC
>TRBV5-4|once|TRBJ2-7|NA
CASSVESYEQYF
TGTGCCAGCAGCGTAGAATCCTACGAGCAGTACTTC
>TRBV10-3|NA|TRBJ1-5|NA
CAIRGTSLEPQHF
TGTGCCATCAGGGGCACGTCGTTAGAGCCCCAGCATTTT
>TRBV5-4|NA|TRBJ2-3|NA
CASSLLVSGSDTQYF
TGTGCCAGCAGCTTGCTGGTCTCGGGATCAGATACGCAGTATTTT
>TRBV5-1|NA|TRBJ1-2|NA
CASSFGPVDYGYTF
TGCGCCAGCAGCTTTGGGCCCGTGGACTATGGCTACACCTTC
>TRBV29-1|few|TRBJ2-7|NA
CSVEGRGYEQYF
TGCAGCGTTGAGGGAAGGGGCTACGAGCAGTACTTC
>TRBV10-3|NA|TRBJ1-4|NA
CAISPRATNEKLFF
TGTGCCATCAGCCCAAGAGCAACTAATGAAAAACTGTTTTTT
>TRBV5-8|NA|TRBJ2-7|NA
CASMVRAYEQYF
TGTGCCAGCATGGTGAGAGCCTACGAGCAGTACTTC
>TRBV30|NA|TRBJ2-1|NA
CAWSVRRAYNEQFF
TGTGCCTGGAGCGTCCGGAGGGCCTACAATGAGCAGTTCTTC